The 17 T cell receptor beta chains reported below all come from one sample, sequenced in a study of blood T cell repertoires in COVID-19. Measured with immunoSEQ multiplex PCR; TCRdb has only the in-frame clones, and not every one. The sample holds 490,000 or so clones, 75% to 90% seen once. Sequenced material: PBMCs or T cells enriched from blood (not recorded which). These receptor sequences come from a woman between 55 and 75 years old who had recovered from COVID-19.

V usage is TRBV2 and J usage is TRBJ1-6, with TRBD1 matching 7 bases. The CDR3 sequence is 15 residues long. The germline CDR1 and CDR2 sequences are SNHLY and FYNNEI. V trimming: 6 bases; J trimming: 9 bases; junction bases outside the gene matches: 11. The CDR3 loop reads CASRPWDSPSSPLHF. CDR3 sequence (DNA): TGTGCCAGCAGACCCTGGGACAGTCCGTCTTCACCCCTCCACTTT.

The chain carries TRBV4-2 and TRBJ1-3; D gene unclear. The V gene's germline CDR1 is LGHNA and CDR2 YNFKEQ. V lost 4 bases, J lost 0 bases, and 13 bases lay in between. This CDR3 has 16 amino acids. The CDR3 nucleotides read TGTGCCAGCAGCCGGCCTTCAGGTATCTCTGGAAACACCATATATTTT. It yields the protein CASSRPSGISGNTIYF.

CDR3 coding DNA: TGTGCCAGCAGTCAAGGGGGAGTGGGCTATAATTCACCCCTCCACTTT. It translates to CASSQGGVGYNSPLHF. V is TRBV6-2 or TRBV6-3 and J is TRBJ1-6, with D maybe TRBD1 (6 bases). This CDR3 is 16 amino acids long. Trimming removed 5 bases at V and 3 bases at J, with 14 bases between. CDR1 is MNHEY and CDR2 is SVGEGT in the germline V gene.

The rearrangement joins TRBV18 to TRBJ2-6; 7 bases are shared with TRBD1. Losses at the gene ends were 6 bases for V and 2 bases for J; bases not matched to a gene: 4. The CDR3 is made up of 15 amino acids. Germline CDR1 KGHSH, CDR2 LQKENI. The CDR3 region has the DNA TGTGCCAGCTCGGGACAGTCAGCTGGGGCCAACGTCCTGACTTTC. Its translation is CASSGQSAGANVLTF.

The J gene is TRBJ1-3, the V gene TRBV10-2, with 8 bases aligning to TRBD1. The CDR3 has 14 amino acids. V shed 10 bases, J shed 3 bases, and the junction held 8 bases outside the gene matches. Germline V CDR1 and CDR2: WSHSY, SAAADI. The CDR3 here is CATTDRGSGNTIYF. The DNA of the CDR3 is TGCGCCACCACAGACAGGGGTAGTGGAAACACCATATATTTT.

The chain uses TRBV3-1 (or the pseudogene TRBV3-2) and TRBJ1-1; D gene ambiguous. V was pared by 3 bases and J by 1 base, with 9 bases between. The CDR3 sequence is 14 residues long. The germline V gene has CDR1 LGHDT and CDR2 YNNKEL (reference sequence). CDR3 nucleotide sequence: TGTGCCAGCAGCCACGGGTTGTGGAACACTGAAGCTTTCTTT. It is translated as CASSHGLWNTEAFF.

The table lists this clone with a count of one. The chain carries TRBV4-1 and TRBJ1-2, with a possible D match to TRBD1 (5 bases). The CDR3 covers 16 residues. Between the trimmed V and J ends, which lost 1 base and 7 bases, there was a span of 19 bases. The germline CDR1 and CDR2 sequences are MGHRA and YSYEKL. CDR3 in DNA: TGCGCCAGCAGCCAAGCCGGACATTACGGTTTAGGTGGCTACACCTTC. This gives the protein CASSQAGHYGLGGYTF.

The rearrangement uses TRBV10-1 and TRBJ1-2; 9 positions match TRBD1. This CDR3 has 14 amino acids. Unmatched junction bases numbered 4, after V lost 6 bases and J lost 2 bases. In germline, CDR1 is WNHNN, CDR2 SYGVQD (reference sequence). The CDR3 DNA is TGCGCCAGCAGCCGGACAGGGGTGAACTATGGCTACACCTTC. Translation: CASSRTGVNYGYTF.

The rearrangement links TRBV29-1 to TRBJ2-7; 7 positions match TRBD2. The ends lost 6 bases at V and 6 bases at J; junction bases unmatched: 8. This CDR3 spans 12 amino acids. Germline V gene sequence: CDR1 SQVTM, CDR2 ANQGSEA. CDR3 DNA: TGCAGCGTCCTTGGGGGAGGGCTCGAGCAGTACTTC. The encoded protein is CSVLGGGLEQYF.

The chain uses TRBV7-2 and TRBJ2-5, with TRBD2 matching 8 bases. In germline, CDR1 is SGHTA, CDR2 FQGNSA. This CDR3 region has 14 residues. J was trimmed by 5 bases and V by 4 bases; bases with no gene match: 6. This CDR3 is CASSSRGGLETQYF. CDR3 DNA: TGTGCCAGCAGCTCCCGGGGGGGTCTCGAGACCCAGTACTTC.

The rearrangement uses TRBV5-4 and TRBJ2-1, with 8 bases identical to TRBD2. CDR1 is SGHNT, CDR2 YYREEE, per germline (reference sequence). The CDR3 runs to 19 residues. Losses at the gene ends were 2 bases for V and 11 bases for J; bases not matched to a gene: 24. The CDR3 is CASSFGQGYHLRGAGKQFF. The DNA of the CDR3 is TGTGCCAGCAGCTTCGGGCAGGGATATCATTTGCGGGGGGCGGGAAAGCAGTTCTTC.

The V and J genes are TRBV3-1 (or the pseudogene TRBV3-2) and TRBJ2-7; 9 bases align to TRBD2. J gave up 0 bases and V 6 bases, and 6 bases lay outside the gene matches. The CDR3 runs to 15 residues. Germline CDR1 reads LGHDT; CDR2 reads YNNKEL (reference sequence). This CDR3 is CASRDSGGLSYEQYF. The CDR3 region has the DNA TGTGCCAGCAGAGATAGCGGGGGACTCTCCTACGAGCAGTACTTC.

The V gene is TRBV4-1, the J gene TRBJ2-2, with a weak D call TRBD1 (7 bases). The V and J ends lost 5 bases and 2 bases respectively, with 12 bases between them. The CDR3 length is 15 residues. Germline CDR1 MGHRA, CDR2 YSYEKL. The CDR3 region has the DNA TGCGCCAGCAGCGCCAGGGGGGCCAACACCGGGGAGCTGTTTTTT. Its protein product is CASSARGANTGELFF.

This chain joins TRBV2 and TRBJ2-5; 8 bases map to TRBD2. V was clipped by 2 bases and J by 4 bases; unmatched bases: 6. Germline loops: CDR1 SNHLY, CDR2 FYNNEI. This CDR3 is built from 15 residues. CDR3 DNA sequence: TGTGCCAGCAGTGAACTAGCGGGTCCGTCAGAGACCCAGTACTTC. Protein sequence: CASSELAGPSETQYF.

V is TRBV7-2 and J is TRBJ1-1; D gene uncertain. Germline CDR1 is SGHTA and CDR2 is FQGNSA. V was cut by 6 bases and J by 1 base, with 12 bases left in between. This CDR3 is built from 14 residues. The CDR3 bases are TGTGCCAGCAGTTCACCTAGAAAGAACACTGAAGCTTTCTTT. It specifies CASSSPRKNTEAFF.

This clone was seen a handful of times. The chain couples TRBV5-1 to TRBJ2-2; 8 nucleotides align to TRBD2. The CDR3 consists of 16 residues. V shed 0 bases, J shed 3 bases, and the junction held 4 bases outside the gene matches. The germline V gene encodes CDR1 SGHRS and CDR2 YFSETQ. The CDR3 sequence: CASSLDSGAYTGELFF. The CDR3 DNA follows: TGCGCCAGCAGCTTGGATAGCGGGGCCTACACCGGGGAGCTGTTTTTT.

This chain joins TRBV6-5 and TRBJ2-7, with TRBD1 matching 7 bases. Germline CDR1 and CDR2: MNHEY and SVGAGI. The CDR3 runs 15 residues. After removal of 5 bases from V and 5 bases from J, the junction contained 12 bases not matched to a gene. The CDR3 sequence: CASSPTGAMEDEQYV. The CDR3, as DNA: TGTGCCAGCAGTCCTACAGGGGCCATGGAGGACGAGCAGTACGTC.